This entry describes one TCR beta chain. This sample was included in a study of blood T cell repertoires in COVID-19. Profiled with immunoSEQ multiplex PCR; TCRdb holds only in-frame clones, not every one. The repertoire consists of about 210,000 clones, with 85% to 90% occurring once and the leading ten covering approximately 1.5%. V lost 5 bases and J 6 bases, leaving 7 bases between the germline ends. There are 11 residues in the CDR3. Germline assignment: CDR1 SNHLY and CDR2 FYNNEI. The rearrangement links TRBV2 to TRBJ1-1, with a weak D call TRBD1 (6 bases). The origin of this receptor is a man aged 18 to 29 with active or convalescent COVID-19. The sample taken for sequencing was peripheral blood. The CDR3 here is CASSPGAEAFF. CDR3 bases: TGTGCCAGCAGTCCAGGGGCTGAAGCTTTCTTT. The whole variable domain, filled in from reference TRBV2 and TRBJ1-1, reads EPEVTQTPSHQVTQMGQEVILRCVPISNHLYFYWYRQILGQKVEFLVSFYNNEISEKSEIFDDQFSVERPDGSNFTLKIRSTKLEDSAMYFCASSPGAEAFFGQGTRLTVV.